This T cell receptor beta chain came from a study of blood T cell repertoires in COVID-19. Study as a whole: The United States, Italy and Spain were the sources of the acute and convalescent COVID-19 samples. T cells, B-cell-depleted T cells, or PBMCs supplied cDNA or gDNA.

The ends were cut back, 4 bases at V and 2 bases at J, with 14 bases in the middle. The CDR3 covers 15 residues. CDR1 is MNHNY, CDR2 SVGAGI, per germline (reference sequence). In the study's own analysis: Nucleated cell number was recorded as an estimate derived from reference gene primer amplification. TCRdb keeps only in-frame clones here, not all; method: immunoSEQ multiplex PCR. The V and J calls and the clone size are those of that table, but D and trimming were determined from the DNA. The table includes roughly 250,000 clones, more than 75% detected once. Sequencing was carried out using peripheral blood. V is TRBV6-6 and J is TRBJ2-5; D is possibly TRBD2 (6 bases). The receptor comes from a woman in her forties or fifties with acute or convalescent COVID-19. The CDR3 sequence is CASSFTSQIQETQYF. CDR3 sequence (DNA): TGTGCCAGCAGTTTTACTAGCCAAATTCAAGAGACCCAGTACTTC.